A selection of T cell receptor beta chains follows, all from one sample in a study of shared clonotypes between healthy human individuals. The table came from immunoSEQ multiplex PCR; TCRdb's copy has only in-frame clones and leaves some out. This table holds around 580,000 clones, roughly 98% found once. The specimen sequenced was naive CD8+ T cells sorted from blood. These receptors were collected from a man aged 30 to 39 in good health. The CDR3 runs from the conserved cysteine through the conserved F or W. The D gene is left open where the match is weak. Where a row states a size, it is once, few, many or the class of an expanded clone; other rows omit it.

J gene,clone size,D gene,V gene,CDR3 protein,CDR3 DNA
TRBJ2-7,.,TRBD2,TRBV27,CASSSGMDEQYF,TGTGCCAGCAGTAGCGGGATGGACGAGCAGTACTTC
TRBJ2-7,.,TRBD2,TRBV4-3,CASSQGRTSGYEQYF,TGCGCCAGCAGCCAAGGCCGGACTAGCGGCTACGAGCAGTACTTC
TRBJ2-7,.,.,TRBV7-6,CASSLSWGEALSYEQYF,TGTGCCAGCAGCCTGTCGTGGGGGGAGGCACTCTCCTACGAGCAGTACTTC
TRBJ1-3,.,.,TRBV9,CASSVGPSSGNTIYF,TGTGCCAGCAGCGTAGGCCCATCTAGTGGAAACACCATATATTTT
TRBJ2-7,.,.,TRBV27,CASSFGQSYEQYF,TGTGCCAGCAGTTTCGGTCAGTCCTACGAGCAGTACTTC
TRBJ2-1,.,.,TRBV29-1,CSVIDIRSQFF,TGCAGCGTTATTGATATTAGGTCTCAGTTCTTC
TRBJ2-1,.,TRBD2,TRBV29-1,CSVELAGVNNEQFF,TGCAGCGTTGAATTGGCGGGAGTTAACAATGAGCAGTTCTTC
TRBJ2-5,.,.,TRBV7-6,CASSYIRGGQGPSETQYF,TGTGCCAGCAGTTATATTAGGGGTGGTCAAGGGCCATCAGAGACCCAGTACTTC
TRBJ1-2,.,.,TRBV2,CASSETLSHYGYTF,TGTGCCAGCAGTGAAACCCTATCCCACTATGGCTACACCTTC
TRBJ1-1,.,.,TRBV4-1,CASSQYEGVEAFF,TGCGCCAGCAGCCAATACGAGGGCGTCGAAGCTTTCTTT
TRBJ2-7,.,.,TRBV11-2,CASSFAYEQYF,TGTGCCAGCAGCTTTGCCTACGAGCAGTACTTC
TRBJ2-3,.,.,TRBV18,CASSPTGTSTDTQYF,TGTGCCAGCTCACCTACCGGGACTAGCACAGATACGCAGTATTTT
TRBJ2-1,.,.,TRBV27,CATWGTNEQFF,TGTGCCACTTGGGGAACGAATGAGCAGTTCTTC
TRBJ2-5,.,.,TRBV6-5,CASSYGVPGDETQYF,TGTGCCAGCAGTTATGGCGTACCTGGAGACGAGACCCAGTACTTC
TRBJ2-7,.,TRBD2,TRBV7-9,CASSLVGPGTRGEQYF,TGTGCCAGCAGCTTAGTAGGGCCCGGGACTAGGGGCGAGCAGTACTTC
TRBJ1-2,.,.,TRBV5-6,CASSLVAGAAPTGHSGYTF,TGTGCCAGCAGCTTGGTGGCGGGGGCGGCCCCAACGGGCCATTCTGGCTACACCTTC
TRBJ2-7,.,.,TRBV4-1,CASSQEYRVHEQYF,TGCGCCAGCAGCCAAGAATACAGGGTCCACGAGCAGTACTTC
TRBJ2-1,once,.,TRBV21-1,CASSSPLQPHGTSGYNEQFF,TGTGCCAGCAGCAGCCCGTTACAGCCACACGGGACTAGCGGTTACAATGAGCAGTTCTTC
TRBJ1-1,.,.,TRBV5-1,CASSLAKAMNTEAFF,TGCGCCAGCAGCTTGGCCAAAGCCATGAACACTGAAGCTTTCTTT
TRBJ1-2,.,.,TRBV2,CASSGTNLGDGYTF,TGTGCCAGCAGTGGGACAAACCTAGGAGATGGCTACACCTTC
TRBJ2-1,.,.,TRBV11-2,CASSFVDGRLYNEQFF,TGTGCCAGCAGCTTTGTGGACGGCAGACTTTACAATGAGCAGTTCTTC
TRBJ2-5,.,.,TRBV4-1,CASSQDTYQETQYF,TGCGCCAGCAGCCAAGATACGTACCAAGAGACCCAGTACTTC